The 20 T cell receptor beta chains below all came from one sample that was sequenced in a study of blood T cells in healthy people across ages. Primers used in a second PCR of about 6 to 11 cycles were a sample-barcoded 5' primer and a J-beta primer mix. One entry per CDR3 protein, called by TCRdb with MiXCR from the 5' RACE reads. This table holds about 730,000 distinct CDR3 sequences, 35% to 45% found once. What was sequenced was blood. Receptors were obtained from a woman aged 55-75 years in good health.

Points on this clonotype: One end of the junction does not line up with germline, which may come from a read error. The CDR3 DNA reads TGTGCCACCAGTGAGAACAGGGGAGGCAATGAGCAGTTCTTC. It is translated as CATSENRGGNEQFF. This sequence joins TRBV10-3 and TRBJ2-1, with D maybe TRBD1 (7 bases). The CDR3 has 14 amino acids. CDR1 ENHRY and CDR2 SYGVKD come from the germline V gene.

The rearrangement joins TRBV7-2 to TRBJ2-5; D is unresolved. Between the trimmed V and J ends, which lost 2 bases and 11 bases, there was a span of 18 bases. CDR1 is SGHTA and CDR2 is FQGNSA in the germline V gene. This CDR3 has 14 amino acids. The CDR3 loop is CASSLSRSSYGQYF. The CDR3 nucleotides are TGTGCCAGCAGCTTATCCCGTAGCTCCTACGGGCAGTACTTC.

The chain recombines TRBV2 with TRBJ1-2, with no clear D. Germline values: CDR1 SNHLY, CDR2 FYNNEI. The CDR3 is 12 residues long. V was shortened by 3 bases and J by 8 bases, with 10 bases between the two germline ends. The DNA of the CDR3 is TGTGCCAGCAGTGATTACCTTAGAGGCTACACCTTC. Residues: CASSDYLRGYTF.

This clonotype was seen a few times. V gene TRBV28 combines with J gene TRBJ2-3; 7 bases match TRBD1. Trimming took 6 bases from V and 4 from J; bases not matched to a gene: 7. The CDR3 is 14 amino acids. Germline V gene sequence: CDR1 MDHEN, CDR2 SYDVKM. The CDR3 is CASRETGTADTQYF. CDR3 DNA: TGTGCCAGCAGGGAAACGGGGACAGCAGATACGCAGTATTTT.

About this clonotype itself: A junction end diverges from the germline sequence, so it may reflect a read error. The rearrangement joins TRBV18 to TRBJ2-4, with a possible D match to TRBD2 (5 bases). The end of the DNA aligns better with TRBJ2-7, so the J call may be wrong. Germline V gives CDR1 KGHSH, CDR2 LQKENI. The CDR3 has 15 amino acids. The CDR3: CANSPPGSTFYEQYF. In DNA form, the CDR3 reads TGTGCCAACTCACCCCCGGGATCCACCTTCTACGAGCAGTACTTC.

This clonotype was seen many times. This sequence joins TRBV7-3 and TRBJ2-7, with D possibly being TRBD2 (6 bases). This CDR3 region has 13 residues. Per germline, CDR1 SGHTA and CDR2 FQGTGA. In DNA, the CDR3 is TGTGCTACGGGGGACTTTTTGGACTACGAGCAGTACTTC. Protein: CATGDFLDYEQYF.

The J gene is TRBJ2-3, the V gene TRBV6-5; 7 bases line up with TRBD2. This CDR3 comprises 16 residues. CDR1 is MNHEY, CDR2 SVGAGI, per germline. The J segment lost 2 bases and the V segment lost 7 bases, leaving 12 bases of the junction unmatched. CDR3 protein: CASNPFPGGNTDTQYF. CDR3 nucleotide sequence: TGTGCCAGCAATCCCTTCCCGGGGGGTAACACAGATACGCAGTATTTT.

This clonotype showed up many times. V is TRBV4-1 and J is TRBJ2-7; D possibly uses TRBD1 or TRBD2 (5 bases each). Trimming took off 0 bases at V and 10 bases at J, with 19 bases between the two ends. This CDR3 has 15 amino acids. The germline gives CDR1 MGHRA, CDR2 YSYEKL. The CDR3 region is CASSQDIGGALGQYF. CDR3 in DNA: TGCGCCAGCAGCCAAGATATTGGGGGAGCCCTCGGTCAGTACTTC.

This clonotype was detected a few times. This rearrangement joins TRBV4-3 to TRBJ2-7, with 11 bases matching TRBD1. Germline CDR1 is LGHNA and CDR2 is YSLEER. V shed 1 base, J shed 7 bases, and the junction held 9 bases outside the gene matches. CDR3 length: 16 amino acids. This CDR3 is CASSQGYSGTGGEQYF. The CDR3 DNA reads TGCGCCAGCAGCCAAGGTTACTCCGGGACAGGGGGAGAGCAGTACTTC.

V gene TRBV12-3 or TRBV12-4 combines with J gene TRBJ2-7; 7 bases map to TRBD2. The CDR3 has 16 residues. V was clipped by 5 bases and J by 3 bases; unmatched bases: 13. CDR3 sequence: CASSPPAGDRFYEQYF. The CDR3 region has the DNA TGTGCCAGCAGTCCCCCGGCGGGGGATAGGTTCTACGAGCAGTACTTC.

For this clonotype: A read error may account for a junction end that differs from germline. The V call is TRBV14, the J call TRBJ1-1; D remains unclear. This CDR3 is 19 amino acids long. CDR1 and CDR2 from the germline V gene are SGHDN and FVKESK. DNA of the CDR3: TGTGCCAGCAGCCAAGATCTTTTGACGAAAGAGGCCCCGAACCCTGAAGCTTTCTTT. This encodes CASSQDLLTKEAPNPEAFF.

The chain carries TRBV29-1 and TRBJ2-5; tentative D call: TRBD2 (5 bases). V was shortened by 7 bases and J by 5 bases, with 14 bases between the two germline ends. This CDR3 has 12 residues. CDR1 and CDR2 (germline): SQVTM, ANQGSEA. The chain's CDR3 is CSAGPSGETQYF. CDR3 nucleotides: TGCAGCGCCGGCCCCTCGGGGGAGACCCAGTACTTC. Based on the CDR3 plus reference TRBV29-1 and TRBJ2-5, the full variable domain is SAVISQKPSRDICQRGTSLTIQCQVDSQVTMMFWYRQQPGQSLTLIATANQGSEATYESGFVIDKFPISRPNLTFSTLTVSNMSPEDSSIYLCSAGPSGETQYFGPGTRLLVL.

V and J are TRBV6-6 and TRBJ2-7; unclear D gene. The CDR3 sequence is 15 residues long. Trimming shortened V by 0 bases and J by 0 bases, and 9 bases separated the two germline ends. The germline gives CDR1 MNHNY, CDR2 SVGAGI (reference sequence). The CDR3 DNA sequence: TGTGCCAGCAGTTACTCGAAGCCAGGCTCCTACGAGCAGTACTTC. Its protein is CASSYSKPGSYEQYF.

In its sample, this clonotype was seen a few times. The chain employs TRBV6-2 or TRBV6-3 and TRBJ2-7, with TRBD2 matching over 11 bases. The CDR3 has 15 amino acids. Germline V gives CDR1 MNHEY, CDR2 SVGEGT. Trimming removed 4 bases from V and 4 bases from J; junction bases left unmatched: 6. In DNA form, the CDR3 reads TGTGCCAGCAGTTCGGGACTAGCGGCGATATACGAGCAGTACTTC. Encoded protein: CASSSGLAAIYEQYF.

This chain links TRBV7-3 with TRBJ2-1, with unresolved D. The germline V and J ends were trimmed by 2 bases and 2 bases, with 10 bases remaining between them. Germline-derived CDR1 and CDR2 are SGHTA and FQGTGA. The CDR3 is 15 residues long. The CDR3 loop reads CASSLEARTYNEQFF. Written as DNA, the CDR3 is TGTGCCAGCAGCTTAGAGGCGAGGACCTACAATGAGCAGTTCTTC.

CDR3 residues: CATSEVTGGGEKLFF. The CDR3 DNA reads TGTGCCACCAGTGAAGTGACAGGGGGCGGTGAAAAACTGTTTTTT. The chain has TRBV24-1 and TRBJ1-4, with 10 nucleotides matching TRBD1. With V trimmed by 4 bases and J by 7 bases, 5 bases remained unmatched. Per germline, CDR1 KGHDR and CDR2 SFDVKD. This CDR3 comprises 15 residues.

The chain joins TRBV28 to TRBJ1-2; D is perhaps TRBD1 (5 bases). Trimming took off 6 bases at V and 4 bases at J, with 15 bases between the two ends. Germline V gene sequence: CDR1 MDHEN, CDR2 SYDVKM. The CDR3 totals 14 residues. The CDR3 DNA is TGTGCCAGCAGCATGACCGGGGCCTTCTATGGCTACACCTTC. Translation: CASSMTGAFYGYTF.

The chain employs TRBV3-1 and TRBJ2-1, with 8 bases identical to TRBD2. The ends lost 1 base at V and 6 bases at J; junction bases unmatched: 14. This CDR3 spans 18 amino acids. Germline V gene sequence: CDR1 LGHDT, CDR2 YNNKEL (reference sequence). CDR3 nucleotide sequence: TGTGCCAGCAGCCAAGTGGGATCGACTAGCGTAATAGGCAATGAGCAGTTCTTC. This translates into CASSQVGSTSVIGNEQFF.

This rearrangement joins TRBV12-3 or TRBV12-4 to TRBJ2-4, with D tentatively TRBD1 (5 bases). This CDR3 is built from 11 residues. Trimming left V 3 bases short and J 11 bases short, with 8 bases between. CDR3 amino acids: CASSFRALQYF. The CDR3 DNA follows: TGTGCCAGCAGTTTCAGGGCCCTTCAGTACTTC.

This clonotype was seen only once. The rearrangement links TRBV7-2 to TRBJ2-5, with 8 positions matching TRBD2. From germline, CDR1 is SGHTA and CDR2 FQGNSA. J was trimmed by 2 bases and V by 3 bases; bases with no gene match: 8. This CDR3 is 16 amino acids long. The CDR3, as DNA: TGTGCCAGCAGCTTGCGGGGGGCCTCAGATCAAGAGACCCAGTACTTC. It specifies CASSLRGASDQETQYF.